This TCR beta chain was sequenced in a study of cytomegalovirus exposure and HLA in healthy donors. The CDR3 spans 14 residues. Germline assignment: CDR1 MNHNY and CDR2 SVGAGI (reference sequence). The junction had 5 bases not matched to a gene; V was cut back by 3 bases and J by 5 bases. Note on this clone: Its antigen is unknown.

Study observations and caveats: Among the CMV-associated chains, a few were confirmed in vitro as specific for CMV antigens.

In the PCR, 60 Vbeta and 13 Jbeta primers were used. TCRdb keeps only in-frame clones here, not all; method: immunoSEQ multiplex PCR. The sample has about 300,000 clones, 70% to 90% seen once. The clonotype comes from a middle-aged man in good health and CMV-seropositive. The sequenced material came from PBMCs. The chain combines TRBV6-6 with TRBJ2-5; 8 nucleotides agree with TRBD2. This CDR3 is CASSYREGRETQYF. The CDR3 nucleotides read TGTGCCAGCAGTTATCGGGAGGGCCGGGAGACCCAGTACTTC.